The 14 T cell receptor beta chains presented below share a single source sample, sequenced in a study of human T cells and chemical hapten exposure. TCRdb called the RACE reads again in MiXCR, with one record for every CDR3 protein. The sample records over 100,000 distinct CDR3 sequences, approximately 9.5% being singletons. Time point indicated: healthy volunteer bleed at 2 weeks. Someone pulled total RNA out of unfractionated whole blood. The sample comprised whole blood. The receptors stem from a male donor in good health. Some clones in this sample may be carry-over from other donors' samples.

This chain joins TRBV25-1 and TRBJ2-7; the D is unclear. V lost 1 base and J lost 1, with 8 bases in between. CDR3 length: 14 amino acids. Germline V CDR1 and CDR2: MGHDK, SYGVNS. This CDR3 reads CASSEFRRSYEQYF. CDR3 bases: TGTGCCAGCAGTGAATTTCGAAGGTCCTACGAGCAGTACTTC.

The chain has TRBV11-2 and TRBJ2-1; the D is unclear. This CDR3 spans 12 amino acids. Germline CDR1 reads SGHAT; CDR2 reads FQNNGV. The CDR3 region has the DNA TGTGCGGCGGCGAGCTCCTACAATGAGCAGTTCTTC. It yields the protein CAAASSYNEQFF. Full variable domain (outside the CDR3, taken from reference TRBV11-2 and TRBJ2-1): EAGVAQSPRYKIIEKRQSVAFWCNPISGHATLYWYQQILGQGPKLLIQFQNNGVVDDSQLPKDRFSAERLKGVDSTLKIQPAKLEDSAVYLCAAASSYNEQFFGPGTRLTVL.

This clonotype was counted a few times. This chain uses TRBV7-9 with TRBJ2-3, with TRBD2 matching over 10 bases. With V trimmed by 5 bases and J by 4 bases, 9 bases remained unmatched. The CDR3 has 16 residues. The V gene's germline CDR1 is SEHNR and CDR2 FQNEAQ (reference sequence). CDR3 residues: CASSPSGGATSDTQYF. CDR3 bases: TGTGCCAGCAGCCCCAGCGGGGGGGCCACTTCAGATACGCAGTATTTT.

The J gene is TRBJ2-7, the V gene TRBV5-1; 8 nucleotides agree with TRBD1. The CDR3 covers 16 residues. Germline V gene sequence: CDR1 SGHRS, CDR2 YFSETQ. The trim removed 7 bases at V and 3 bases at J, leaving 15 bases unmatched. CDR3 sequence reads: CASRNPRGTGYYEQYF. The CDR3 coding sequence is TGCGCCAGCCGAAATCCCCGGGGGACAGGTTACTACGAGCAGTACTTC.

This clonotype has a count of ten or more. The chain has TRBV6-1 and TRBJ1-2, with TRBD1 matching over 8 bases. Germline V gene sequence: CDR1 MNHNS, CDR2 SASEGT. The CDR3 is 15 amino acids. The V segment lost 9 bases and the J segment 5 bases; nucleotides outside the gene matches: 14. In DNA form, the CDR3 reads TGTGCCAGTATGACAGGGGAAGCGGGGTCTTATGGCTACACCTTC. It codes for CASMTGEAGSYGYTF.

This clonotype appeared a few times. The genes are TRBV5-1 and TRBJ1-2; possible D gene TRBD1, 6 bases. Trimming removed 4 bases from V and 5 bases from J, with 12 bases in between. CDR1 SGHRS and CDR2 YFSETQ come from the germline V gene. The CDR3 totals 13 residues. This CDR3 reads CASSPWTDYGYTF. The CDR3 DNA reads TGCGCCAGCAGCCCCTGGACAGATTATGGCTACACCTTC.

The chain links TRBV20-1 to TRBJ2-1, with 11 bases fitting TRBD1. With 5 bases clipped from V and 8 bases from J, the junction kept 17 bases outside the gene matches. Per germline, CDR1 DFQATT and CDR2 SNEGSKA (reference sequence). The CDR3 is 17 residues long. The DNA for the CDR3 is TGCAGTGCTGGAAACCTCAGACCGGGACAGGGGGTGGATGAGCAGTTCTTC. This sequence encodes CSAGNLRPGQGVDEQFF.

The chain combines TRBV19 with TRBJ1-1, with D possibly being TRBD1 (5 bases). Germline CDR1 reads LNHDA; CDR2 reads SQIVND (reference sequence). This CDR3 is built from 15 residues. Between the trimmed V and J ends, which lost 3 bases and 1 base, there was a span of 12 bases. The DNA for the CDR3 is TGTGCCAGTAGTATGAGGGGACCGAGGAACACTGAAGCTTTCTTT. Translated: CASSMRGPRNTEAFF.

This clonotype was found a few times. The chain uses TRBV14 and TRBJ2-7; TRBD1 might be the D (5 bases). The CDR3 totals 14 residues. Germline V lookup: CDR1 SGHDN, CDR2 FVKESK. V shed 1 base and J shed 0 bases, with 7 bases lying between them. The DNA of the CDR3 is TGTGCCAGCAGCCAAGTCAGGGTCTCCTACGAGCAGTACTTC. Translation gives CASSQVRVSYEQYF.

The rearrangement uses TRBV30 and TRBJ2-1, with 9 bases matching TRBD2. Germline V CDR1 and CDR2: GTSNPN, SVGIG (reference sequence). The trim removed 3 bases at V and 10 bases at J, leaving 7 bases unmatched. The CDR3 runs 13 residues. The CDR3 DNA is TGTGCCTGGAGAGGAAGCGGGAGGTCCGAGCAGTTCTTC. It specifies CAWRGSGRSEQFF.

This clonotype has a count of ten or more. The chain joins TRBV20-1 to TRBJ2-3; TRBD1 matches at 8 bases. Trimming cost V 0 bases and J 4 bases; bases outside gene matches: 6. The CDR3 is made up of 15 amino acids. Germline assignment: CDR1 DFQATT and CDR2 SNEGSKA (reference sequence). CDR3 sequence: CSARDFQGAADTQYF. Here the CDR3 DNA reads TGCAGTGCTAGAGATTTCCAGGGGGCTGCAGATACGCAGTATTTT.

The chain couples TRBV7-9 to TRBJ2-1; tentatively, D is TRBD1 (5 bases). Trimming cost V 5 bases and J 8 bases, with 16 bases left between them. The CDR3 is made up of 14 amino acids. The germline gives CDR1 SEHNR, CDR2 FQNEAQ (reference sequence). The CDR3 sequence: CASSPPPQGHEQFF. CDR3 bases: TGTGCCAGCAGCCCCCCACCTCAGGGCCATGAGCAGTTCTTC.

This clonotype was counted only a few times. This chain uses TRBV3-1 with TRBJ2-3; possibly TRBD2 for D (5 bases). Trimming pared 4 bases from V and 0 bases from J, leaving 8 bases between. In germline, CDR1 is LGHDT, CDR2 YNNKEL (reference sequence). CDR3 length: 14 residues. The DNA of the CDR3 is TGTGCCAGCAGCCTCCCGGGAAGCACAGATACGCAGTATTTT. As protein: CASSLPGSTDTQYF.

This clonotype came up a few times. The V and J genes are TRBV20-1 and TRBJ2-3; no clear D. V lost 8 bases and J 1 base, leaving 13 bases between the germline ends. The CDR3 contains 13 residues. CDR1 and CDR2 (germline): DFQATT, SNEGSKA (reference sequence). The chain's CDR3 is CSSPASGTDTQYF. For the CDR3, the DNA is TGCAGTTCCCCGGCCAGCGGCACAGATACGCAGTATTTT.